This T cell receptor beta chain was sequenced in a study of blood T cell repertoires in COVID-19. Repertoires were generated with immunoSEQ multiplex PCR, while TCRdb's copy carries only in-frame clones and drops some. The sample gives approximately 150,000 clones, roughly 87% of which show up once; roughly 1% is in the top ten. Germline V lookup: CDR1 MDHEN, CDR2 SYDVKM. The CDR3 has 13 residues. Trimming shortened V by 3 bases and J by 3 bases, and 7 bases separated the two germline ends. This receptor was taken from a woman between 50 and 59 years old with acute or convalescent COVID-19. The chain couples TRBV28 to TRBJ2-3; weak D call: TRBD1 (5 bases). Sequencing was performed on peripheral blood. CDR3 DNA sequence: TGTGCCAGCAGTTTCCAGGGAACAGATACGCAGTATTTT. This sequence encodes CASSFQGTDTQYF.